This T cell receptor (beta chain) was sequenced for a study of radiotherapy plus CTLA-4 blockade in lung cancer. The table came from immunoSEQ multiplex PCR; TCRdb's copy has only in-frame clones and leaves some out. Of about 85,000 clones listed, roughly 86% were seen once; the top ten hold approximately 2%. There are 15 residues in the CDR3. Germline loops: CDR1 MDHEN, CDR2 SYDVKM. Trimming pared 3 bases from V and 6 bases from J, leaving 12 bases between. The source was peripheral blood, collected from a patient treated with radiotherapy plus ipilimumab. The TCR originated in a human donor with non-small cell lung cancer who had a partial response to radiotherapy plus ipilimumab. The chain joins TRBV28 to TRBJ2-6, with D perhaps matching TRBD2 (6 bases). The CDR3 nucleotides read TGTGCCAGCAGTTTGGGCGGGGTAGCGGCCAACGTCCTGACTTTC. Translation gives CASSLGGVAANVLTF.